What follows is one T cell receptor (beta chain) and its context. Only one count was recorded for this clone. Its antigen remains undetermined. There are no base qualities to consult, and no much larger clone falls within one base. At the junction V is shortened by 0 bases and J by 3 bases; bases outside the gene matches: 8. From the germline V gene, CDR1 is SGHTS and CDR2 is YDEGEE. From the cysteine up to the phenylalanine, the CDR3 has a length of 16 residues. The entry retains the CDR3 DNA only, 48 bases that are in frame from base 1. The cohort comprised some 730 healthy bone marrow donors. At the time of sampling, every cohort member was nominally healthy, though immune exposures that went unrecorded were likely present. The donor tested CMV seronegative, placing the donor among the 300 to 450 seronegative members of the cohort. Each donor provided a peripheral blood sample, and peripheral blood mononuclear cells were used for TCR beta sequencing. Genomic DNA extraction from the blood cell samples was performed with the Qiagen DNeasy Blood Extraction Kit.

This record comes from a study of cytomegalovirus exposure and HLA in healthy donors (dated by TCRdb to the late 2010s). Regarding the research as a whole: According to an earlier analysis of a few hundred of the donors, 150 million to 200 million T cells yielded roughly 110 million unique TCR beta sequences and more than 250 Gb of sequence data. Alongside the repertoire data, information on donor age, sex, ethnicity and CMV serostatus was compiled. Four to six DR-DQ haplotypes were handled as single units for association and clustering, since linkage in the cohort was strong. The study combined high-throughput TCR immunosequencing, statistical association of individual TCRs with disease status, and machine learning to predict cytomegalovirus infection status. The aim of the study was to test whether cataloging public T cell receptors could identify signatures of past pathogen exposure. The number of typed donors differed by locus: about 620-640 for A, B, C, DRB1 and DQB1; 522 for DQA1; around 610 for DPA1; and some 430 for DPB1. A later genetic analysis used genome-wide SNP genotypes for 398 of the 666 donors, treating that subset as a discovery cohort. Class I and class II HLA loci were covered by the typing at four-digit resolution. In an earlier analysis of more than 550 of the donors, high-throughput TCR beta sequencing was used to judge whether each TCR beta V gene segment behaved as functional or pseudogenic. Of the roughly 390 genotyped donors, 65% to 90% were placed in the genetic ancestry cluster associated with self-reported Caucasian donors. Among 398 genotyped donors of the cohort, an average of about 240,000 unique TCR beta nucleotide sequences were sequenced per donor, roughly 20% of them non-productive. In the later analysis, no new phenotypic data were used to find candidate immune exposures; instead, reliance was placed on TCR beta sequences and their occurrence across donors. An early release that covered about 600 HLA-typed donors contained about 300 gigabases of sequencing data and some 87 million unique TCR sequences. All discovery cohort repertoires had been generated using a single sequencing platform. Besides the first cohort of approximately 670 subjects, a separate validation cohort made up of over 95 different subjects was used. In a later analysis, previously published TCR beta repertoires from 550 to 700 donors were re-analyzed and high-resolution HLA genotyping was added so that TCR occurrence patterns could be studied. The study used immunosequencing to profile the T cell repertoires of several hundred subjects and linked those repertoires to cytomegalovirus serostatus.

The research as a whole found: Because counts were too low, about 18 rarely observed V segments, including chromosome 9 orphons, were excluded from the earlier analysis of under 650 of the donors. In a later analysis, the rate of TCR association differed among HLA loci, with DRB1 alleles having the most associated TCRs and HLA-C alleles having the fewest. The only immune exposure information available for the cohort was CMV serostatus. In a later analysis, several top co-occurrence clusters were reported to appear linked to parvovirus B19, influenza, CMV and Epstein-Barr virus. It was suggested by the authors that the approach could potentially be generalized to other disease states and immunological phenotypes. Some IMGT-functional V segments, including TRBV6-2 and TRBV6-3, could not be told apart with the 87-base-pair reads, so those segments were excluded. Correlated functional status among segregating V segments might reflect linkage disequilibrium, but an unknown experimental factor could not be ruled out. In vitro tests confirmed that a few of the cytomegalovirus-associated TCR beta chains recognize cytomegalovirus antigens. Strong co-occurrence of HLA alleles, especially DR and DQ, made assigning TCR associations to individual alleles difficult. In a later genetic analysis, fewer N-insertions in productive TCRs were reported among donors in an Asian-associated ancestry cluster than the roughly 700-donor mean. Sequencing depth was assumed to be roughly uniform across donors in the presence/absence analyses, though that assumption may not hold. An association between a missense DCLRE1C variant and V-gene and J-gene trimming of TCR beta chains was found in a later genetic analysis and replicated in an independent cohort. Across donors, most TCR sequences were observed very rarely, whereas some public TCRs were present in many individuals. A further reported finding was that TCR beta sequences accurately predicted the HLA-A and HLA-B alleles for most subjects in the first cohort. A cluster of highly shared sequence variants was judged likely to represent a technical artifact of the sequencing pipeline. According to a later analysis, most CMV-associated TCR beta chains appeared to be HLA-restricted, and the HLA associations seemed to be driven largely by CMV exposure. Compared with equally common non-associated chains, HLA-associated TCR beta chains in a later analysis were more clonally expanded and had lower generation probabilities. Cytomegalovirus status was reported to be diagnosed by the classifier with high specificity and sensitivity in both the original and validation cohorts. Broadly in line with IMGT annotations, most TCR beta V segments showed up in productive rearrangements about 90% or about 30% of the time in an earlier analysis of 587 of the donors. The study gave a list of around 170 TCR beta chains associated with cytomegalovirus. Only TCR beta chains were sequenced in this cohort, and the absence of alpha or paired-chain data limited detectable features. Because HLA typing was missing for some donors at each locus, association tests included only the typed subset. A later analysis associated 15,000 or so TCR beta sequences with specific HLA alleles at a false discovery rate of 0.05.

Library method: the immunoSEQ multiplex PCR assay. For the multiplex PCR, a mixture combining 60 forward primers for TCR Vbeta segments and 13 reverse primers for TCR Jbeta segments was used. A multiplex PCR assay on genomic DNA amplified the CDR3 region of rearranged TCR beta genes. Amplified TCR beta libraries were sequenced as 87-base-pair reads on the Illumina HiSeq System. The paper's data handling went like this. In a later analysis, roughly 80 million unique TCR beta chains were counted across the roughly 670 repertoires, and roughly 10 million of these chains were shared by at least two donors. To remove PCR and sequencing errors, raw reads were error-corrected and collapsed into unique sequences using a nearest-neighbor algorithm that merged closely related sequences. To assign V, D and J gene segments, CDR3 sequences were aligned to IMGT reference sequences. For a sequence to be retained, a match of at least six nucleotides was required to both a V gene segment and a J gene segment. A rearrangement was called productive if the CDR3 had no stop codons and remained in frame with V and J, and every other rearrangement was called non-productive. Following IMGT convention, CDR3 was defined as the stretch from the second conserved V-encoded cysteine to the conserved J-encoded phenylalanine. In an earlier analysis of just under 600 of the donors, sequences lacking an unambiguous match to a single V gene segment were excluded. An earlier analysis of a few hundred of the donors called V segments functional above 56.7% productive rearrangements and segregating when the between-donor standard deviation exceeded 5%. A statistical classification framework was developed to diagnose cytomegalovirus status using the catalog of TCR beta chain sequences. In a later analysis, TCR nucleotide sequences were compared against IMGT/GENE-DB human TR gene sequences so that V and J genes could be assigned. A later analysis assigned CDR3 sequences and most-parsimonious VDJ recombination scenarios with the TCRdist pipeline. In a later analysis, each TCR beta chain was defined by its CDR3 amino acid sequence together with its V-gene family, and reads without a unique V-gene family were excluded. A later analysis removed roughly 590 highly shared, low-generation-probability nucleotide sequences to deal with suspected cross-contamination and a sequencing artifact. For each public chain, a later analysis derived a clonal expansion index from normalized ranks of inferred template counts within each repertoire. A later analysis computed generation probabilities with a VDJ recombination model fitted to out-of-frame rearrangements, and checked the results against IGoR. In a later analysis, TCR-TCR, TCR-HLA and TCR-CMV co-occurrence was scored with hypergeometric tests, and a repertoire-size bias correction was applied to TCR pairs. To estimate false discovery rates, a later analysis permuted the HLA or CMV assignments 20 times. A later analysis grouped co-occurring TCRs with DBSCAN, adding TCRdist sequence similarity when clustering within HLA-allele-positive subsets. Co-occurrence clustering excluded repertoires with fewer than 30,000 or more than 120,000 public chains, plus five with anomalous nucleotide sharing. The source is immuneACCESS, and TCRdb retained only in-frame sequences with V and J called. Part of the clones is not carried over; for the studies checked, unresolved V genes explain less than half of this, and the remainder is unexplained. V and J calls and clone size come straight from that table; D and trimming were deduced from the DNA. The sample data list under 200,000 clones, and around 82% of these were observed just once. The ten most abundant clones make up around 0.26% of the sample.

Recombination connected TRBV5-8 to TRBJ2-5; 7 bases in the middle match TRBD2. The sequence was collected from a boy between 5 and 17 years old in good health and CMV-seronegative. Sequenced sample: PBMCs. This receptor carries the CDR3 CASSLVPSGAKETQYF. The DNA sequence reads TGTGCCAGCAGCTTGGTTCCCAGCGGGGCAAAAGAGACCCAGTACTTC. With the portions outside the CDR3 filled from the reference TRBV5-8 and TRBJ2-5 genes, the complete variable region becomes EAGVTQSPTHLIKTRGQQATLRCSPISGHTSVYWYQQALGLGLQFLLWYDEGEERNRGNFPPRFSGRQFPNYSSELNVNALELEDSALYLCASSLVPSGAKETQYFGPGTRLLVL.